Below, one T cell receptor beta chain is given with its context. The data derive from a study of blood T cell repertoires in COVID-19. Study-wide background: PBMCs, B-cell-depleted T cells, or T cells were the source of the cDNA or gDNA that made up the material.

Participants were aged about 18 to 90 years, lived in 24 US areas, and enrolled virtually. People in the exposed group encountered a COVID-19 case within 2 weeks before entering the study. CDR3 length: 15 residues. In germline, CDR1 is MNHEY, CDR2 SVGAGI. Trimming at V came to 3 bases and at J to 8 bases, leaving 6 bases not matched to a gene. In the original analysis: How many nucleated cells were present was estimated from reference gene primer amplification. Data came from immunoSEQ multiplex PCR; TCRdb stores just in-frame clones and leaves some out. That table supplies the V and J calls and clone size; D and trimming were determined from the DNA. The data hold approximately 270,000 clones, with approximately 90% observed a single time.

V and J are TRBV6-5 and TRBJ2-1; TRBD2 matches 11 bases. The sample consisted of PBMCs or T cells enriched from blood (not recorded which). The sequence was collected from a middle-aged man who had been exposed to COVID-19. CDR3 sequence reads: CASSYTSGSFHEQFF. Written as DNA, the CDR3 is TGTGCCAGCAGTTATACTAGCGGGAGTTTCCATGAGCAGTTCTTC.